A selection of T cell receptor beta chains follows, all from one sample in a study of T cell responses to AZD1222 COVID-19 vaccine. TCRdb's table, derived via immunoSEQ multiplex PCR, lists solely in-frame clones and lacks some. In the table there are approximately 110,000 clones, approximately 91% of which are singletons. The specimen was peripheral blood, collected on day 0 of AZD1222 vaccination. The receptor set was obtained from an adult in good health. Both conserved end residues are part of each CDR3. A D gene is named only where the DNA matches it firmly. Clone size appears in some rows only: once, few, many, or a class for an expanded clone.

>.|TRBV28|TRBD1|TRBJ1-5
TGTGCCAGCAGTCTCAGGGGGGATCAGCCCCAGCATTTT
CASSLRGDQPQHF
>.|TRBV6-2/TRBV6-3|TRBD2|TRBJ2-5
TGTGCCAGCAGTTCCCAACGCCTAGCGGGGGGTTTAGAGACCCAGTACTTC
CASSSQRLAGGLETQYF
>.|TRBV7-9|TRBD1|TRBJ1-2
TGTGCCAGCAGCTTAGCTGCAGGGGGAAGCTATGGCTACACCTTC
CASSLAAGGSYGYTF
>few|TRBV9|.|TRBJ1-2
TGTGCCAGCAGCGTATACCCTCCTGGGAACAGGCCCTACACCTTC
CASSVYPPGNRPYTF
>.|TRBV19|TRBD1|TRBJ1-2
TGTGCCAGTAGTTCTCAACCAGGGGGTGGCTACACCTTC
CASSSQPGGGYTF
>few|TRBV7-9|.|TRBJ1-2
TGTGCCAGCAGCGAGGGCGCGGGGGGCTCTAACTATGGCTACACCTTC
CASSEGAGGSNYGYTF
>.|TRBV6-2/TRBV6-3|.|TRBJ2-4
TGTGCCAGCAGTGTGAGTGCCCTAGCCAAAAACATTCAGTACTTC
CASSVSALAKNIQYF
>.|TRBV30|.|TRBJ1-2
TGTGCCTGGAGTACCCCTACCCCCTATGGCTACACCTTC
CAWSTPTPYGYTF
>.|TRBV2|.|TRBJ1-1
TGTGCCAGCAGTCCCCCCCAGCCGGGGGCGGGTGAAGCTTTCTTT
CASSPPQPGAGEAFF
>.|TRBV2|.|TRBJ2-5
TGTGCCAGCAGTGAAGCGCCGAAGCCTGCGGGGGCCATCCAAGAGACCCAGTACTTC
CASSEAPKPAGAIQETQYF
>.|TRBV7-8|.|TRBJ2-2
TGTGCCAGCAGCTTGGACGGCCACACCGGGGAGCTGTTTTTT
CASSLDGHTGELFF
>once|TRBV27|.|TRBJ1-1
TGTGCCAGCAATGAAAGGGGCAGAAGCACTGAAGCTTTCTTT
CASNERGRSTEAFF
>.|TRBV11-3|.|TRBJ1-1
TGTGCCAGCAGCTTAGGAGGGGGGGTGAAGGCTGAAGCTTTCTTT
CASSLGGGVKAEAFF
>.|TRBV27|TRBD2|TRBJ2-7
TGTGCCAGCAGTTCAGCTAGCGGGGGACCCTACGAGCAGTACTTC
CASSSASGGPYEQYF
>.|TRBV7-9|.|TRBJ1-1
TGTGCCAGCAGCCCCCTTATCGAGGCTTTCTTT
CASSPLIEAFF
>once|TRBV2|.|TRBJ1-2
TGTGCCAGCAGCCCTACCTTGACAGATGGCTACACCTTC
CASSPTLTDGYTF
>.|TRBV19|.|TRBJ1-5
TGTGCCAGTCGGAGGGAAAATAGAAGCAATCAGCCCCAGCATTTT
CASRRENRSNQPQHF
>.|TRBV5-4|TRBD1|TRBJ2-5
TGTGCCAGCAGCTATGACAGGGGATTAGAGACCCAGTACTTC
CASSYDRGLETQYF
>.|TRBV4-1|.|TRBJ2-7
TGCGCCAGCAGCCACATCCCGACAAGGGTGGTTTCCTACGAGCAGTACTTC
CASSHIPTRVVSYEQYF
>.|TRBV29-1|.|TRBJ2-5
TGCAGCGTGGGGGGGACAATCGGGACCCAGTACTTC
CSVGGTIGTQYF
>.|TRBV11-2|.|TRBJ2-7
TGTGCCAGCAGCTGGCAGGGGGGGAGCTCCTACGAGCAGTACTTC
CASSWQGGSSYEQYF